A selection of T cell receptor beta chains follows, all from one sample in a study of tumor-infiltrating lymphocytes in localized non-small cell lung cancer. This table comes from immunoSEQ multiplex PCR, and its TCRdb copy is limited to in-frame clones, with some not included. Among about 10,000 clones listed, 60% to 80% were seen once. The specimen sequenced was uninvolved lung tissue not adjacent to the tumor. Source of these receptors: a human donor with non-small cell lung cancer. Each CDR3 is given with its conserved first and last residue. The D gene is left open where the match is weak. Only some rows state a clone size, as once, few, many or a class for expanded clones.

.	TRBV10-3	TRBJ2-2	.	TGTGCCATCAGTGAGTCCCCGGGGGCGAACACCGGGGAGCTGTTTTTT	CAISESPGANTGELFF
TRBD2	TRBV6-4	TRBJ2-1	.	TGTGCCAGCAGTCACTCGGCTAGCGGGGGCGATGAGCAGTTCTTC	CASSHSASGGDEQFF
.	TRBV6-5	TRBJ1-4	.	TGTGCCAGCAGTTACTATAACTCTAGGGGAAAACTGTTTTTT	CASSYYNSRGKLFF
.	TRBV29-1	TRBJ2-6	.	TGCAGCGTTGTTTCGGGGGCTGGCGTCCTGACTTTC	CSVVSGAGVLTF
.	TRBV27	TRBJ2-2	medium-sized	TGTGCCAGCAGTTTAGGGGGCCGGGAGCTGTTTTTT	CASSLGGRELFF
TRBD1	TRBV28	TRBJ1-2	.	TGTGCCAGCAGTTTAGGGGGGACAGGAATTAACTATGGCTACACCTTC	CASSLGGTGINYGYTF
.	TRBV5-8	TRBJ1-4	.	TGTGCCAGCAGCGCGACTTTTGCCCCTACAAGGAAACTGTTTTTT	CASSATFAPTRKLFF
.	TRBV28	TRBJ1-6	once	TGTGCCAGCAGCTCAAGCTCCTATAATTCACCCCTCCACTTT	CASSSSSYNSPLHF
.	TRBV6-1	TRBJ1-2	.	TGTGCCAGCGAGGGCTATGGCTACACCTTC	CASEGYGYTF
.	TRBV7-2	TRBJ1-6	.	TGTGCCAGCAGCTTAAGGAGCTCGGGGCAGGGGATAGGGTCACCCCTCCACTTT	CASSLRSSGQGIGSPLHF
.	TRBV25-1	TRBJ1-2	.	TGTGCCAGCAGTGAACCAGGGAACTATGGCTACACCTTC	CASSEPGNYGYTF
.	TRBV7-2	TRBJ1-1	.	TGTGCCAGCAGCTTAGCTAGAGACGCTGAAGCTTTCTTT	CASSLARDAEAFF
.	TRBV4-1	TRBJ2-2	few	TGCGCCAGCAGCACGACAGAGAACACCGGGGAGCTGTTTTTT	CASSTTENTGELFF
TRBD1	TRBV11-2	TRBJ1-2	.	TGTGCCAGCAGCTCCGGGACAGGGAAGGGAAAAGGCTACACCTTC	CASSSGTGKGKGYTF
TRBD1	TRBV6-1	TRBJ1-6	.	TGTGCCAGCAGTGAAACAGGGGGCCAGGGTTCACCCCTCCACTTT	CASSETGGQGSPLHF
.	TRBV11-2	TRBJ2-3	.	TGTGCCAGCAGGGAGAAGGGAGCATTTAGCACAGATACGCAGTATTTT	CASREKGAFSTDTQYF
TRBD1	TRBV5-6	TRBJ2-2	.	TGTGCCAGCAGCCAGGGGTTTTTACAGGGGGGAGGCGCCGGGGAGCTGTTTTTT	CASSQGFLQGGGAGELFF
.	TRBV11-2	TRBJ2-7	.	TGTGCCAGCAGCTTAAGTTCGACTTCCTACCATGTGGAGCAGTACTTC	CASSLSSTSYHVEQYF
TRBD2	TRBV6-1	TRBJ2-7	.	TGTGCCAGCAGTGTGGTGTCTGGGGGGACTATCCCCTACGAGCAGTACTTC	CASSVVSGGTIPYEQYF
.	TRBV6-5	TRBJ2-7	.	TGTGCCAGCAGATCATCGACACTCACCTACGAGCAGTACTTC	CASRSSTLTYEQYF
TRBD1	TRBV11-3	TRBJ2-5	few	TGTGCCAGCAGCCCCTGGGACAGGGGGGCAAAGACCCAGTACTTC	CASSPWDRGAKTQYF
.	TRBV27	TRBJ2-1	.	TGTGTCAGCAGTTTATGGCAGGGGAGCAATGAGCAGTTCTTC	CVSSLWQGSNEQFF
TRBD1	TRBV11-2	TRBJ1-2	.	TGTGCCAGCAGCCCAGGGGGGGTTTACACCCCTCTCTATGGCTACACCTTC	CASSPGGVYTPLYGYTF
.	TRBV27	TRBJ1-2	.	TGTGCCAGCAGTCCTGGTGGCAGGCCCCTCTATGGCTACACCTTC	CASSPGGRPLYGYTF
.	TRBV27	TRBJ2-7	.	TGTGCCAGCAGCCCAAGGCTGGGCTTGCCCTACGAGCAGTACTTC	CASSPRLGLPYEQYF
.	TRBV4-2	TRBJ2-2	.	TGTGCCAGCAGCCCCCAATGGGAGAACACCGGGGAGCTGTTTTTT	CASSPQWENTGELFF
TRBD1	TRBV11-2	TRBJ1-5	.	TGTTCCCCCCGACAGGGAAGCAATCAGCCCCAGCATTTT	CSPRQGSNQPQHF
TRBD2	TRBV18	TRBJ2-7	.	TGTGCCAGCTCACCAGGTCGGGCTAGCGGGATCTACGAGCAGTACTTC	CASSPGRASGIYEQYF
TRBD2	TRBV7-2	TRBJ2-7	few	TGTGCCAGCAGCTTACGGGCGGGGGGGTTACTCTCCTACGAGCAGTACTTC	CASSLRAGGLLSYEQYF
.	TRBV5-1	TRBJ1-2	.	TGCGCCAGCAGCTTGGATCCCCTGACAGGTGCCTATGGCTACACCTTC	CASSLDPLTGAYGYTF
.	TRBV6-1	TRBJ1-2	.	TGTGCCATTTCGGACATCAACTATGGCTACACCTTC	CAISDINYGYTF
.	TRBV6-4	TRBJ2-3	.	TGTGCCAGCAGTGACTCTCCTGGGGGGCCCCCAGATACGCAGTATTTT	CASSDSPGGPPDTQYF
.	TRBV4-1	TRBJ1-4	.	TGCGCCAGCAGCCAAGTCAACATGGGAATAAATGAAAAACTGTTTTTT	CASSQVNMGINEKLFF
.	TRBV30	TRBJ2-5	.	TGTGCCTGGAGTGTGCAGGGAGAGACCCAGTACTTC	CAWSVQGETQYF
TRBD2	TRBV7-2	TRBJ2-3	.	TGTGCCAGCAGCTTAGTGGGGAGCGGGGGGGCCATAGCAGATACGCAGTATTTT	CASSLVGSGGAIADTQYF
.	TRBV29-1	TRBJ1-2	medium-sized	TGCAGCGTTGAACGGACAGATCGGGGAGGCTACACCTTC	CSVERTDRGGYTF
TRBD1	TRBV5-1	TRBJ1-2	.	TGCGCCAGCAGCACCACCTTACGGACAGGGATGGGAGGCTACACCTTC	CASSTTLRTGMGGYTF